This TCR beta chain was found in a study of blood T cell repertoires in COVID-19 (dated by TCRdb to the early 2020s). About the study as a whole: Samples from collaborators originated in the United States, Italy and Spain and spanned both the acute and convalescent phases of COVID-19. The material from the prospective study consisted of cDNA or gDNA derived from T cells, B-cell-depleted T cells, or PBMCs. Deeply sampled blood TCRbeta repertoires from subjects exposed to, actively infected with, or recovered from COVID-19 were included in the dataset. A freely available public database, intended as a resource for researchers studying the immune response to SARS-CoV-2, is where the repertoires were released. The samples were drawn from two sources: the first 160 participants of the ongoing ImmuneRACE study, and 1,000 to 1,500 subjects contributed by 6 global collaborators. A de-identified subject ID, COVID-19 status, age in years and sex were almost always included in the sample metadata. HLA class I and class II types, where available, came from metadata supplied by the sample provider rather than from assay-based typing.

Participants in the prospective study were enrolled through a virtual design, were aged about 18 to 89 years, and lived in about 25 United States geographic areas. Cohort assignment in the prospective study relied on participant-reported clinical history from a screening survey and a study questionnaire. For ImmuneRACE Cohort 3, a participant was defined as recovered based on two consecutive negative NP/OP PCR tests, clearance by a healthcare professional, or resolution of symptoms. In the prospective study, mobile phlebotomists collected whole blood, serum and a nasopharyngeal or oropharyngeal swab from each participant. Over a 2-month period, participants in the prospective study had the option of providing additional blood draws and questionnaires. Before DNA extraction, prospective study blood samples were shipped either frozen or at room temperature. The immunoSEQ Assay, a bias-controlled multiplex PCR, was used to amplify TCRbeta CDR3 regions from genomic DNA. The study's own analysis went as follows. The number of nucleated cells in each sample was estimated from the amplification of reference gene primers within the assay. To quantify the absolute abundance of each unique TCRbeta CDR3 rearrangement, sequence reads were collapsed and filtered. For each sample, productive Simpson clonality was calculated as the square root of Simpson's diversity index across productive rearrangements. The immuneACCESS repertoire file appears here via TCRdb, limited to in-frame rearrangements. These files lack a portion of the clones; in checked studies, under half of the deficit traces to unresolved V genes, and the cause of the others is not known. V and J calls and clone size are given by that table; D and trimming were obtained from the DNA. In this sample the table shows around 230,000 clones, around 89% of which occur a single time. The ten largest make up under 3% of the sample.

The paper as a whole reports these results and caveats: The amount of clinical and demographic metadata varied by source and participant and was provided uncurated.

V drops 8 bases and J drops 0 bases, leaving 11 bases in between. The CDR3 goes from the cysteine to the phenylalanine over 14 residues. Just CDR3 DNA is preserved here, 42 bases in frame from base 1. The CDR1 and CDR2 encoded by the germline V gene (reference sequence) are LNHNV and YYDKDF. About this clone itself: What this receptor recognizes is not known. Per-nucleotide qualities are absent, and no much larger clonotype sits a single base away.

This TCR derives from a woman aged 25 to 39 who had recovered from COVID-19. The rearranged chain carries TRBV15 and TRBJ2-1, with the D gene not clear enough to name. Sequenced input: PBMCs or T cells enriched from blood (not recorded which). The nucleotides are TGTGCCACCGGCGGCCGAAGCTCCTACAATGAGCAGTTCTTC. It translates as CATGGRSSYNEQFF.